The 26 T cell receptor beta chains reported below all come from one sample, sequenced in a study of T-cell memory formation after mild COVID-19. TCRdb re-called the 5' RACE reads through MiXCR, storing one row per CDR3 protein. The table has over 120,000 distinct CDR3 sequences, around 25% seen once. The specimen sequenced was PBMCs or a T cell subset sorted from them (not recorded which). Source of these receptors: an adult woman who had mild COVID-19 (a few samples of this study predate the infection). Cell type and time point are not known.

This clonotype was seen just once. The chain has TRBV20-1 and TRBJ2-7; 7 bases line up with TRBD2. CDR3 length: 14 amino acids. Per germline, CDR1 DFQATT and CDR2 SNEGSKA (reference sequence). The junction had 7 bases not matched to a gene; V was cut back by 3 bases and J by 2 bases. In DNA form, the CDR3 reads TGCAGTGCTAGGTTGTCTAGCGGTGCCTACGAGCAGTACTTC. It is translated as CSARLSSGAYEQYF.

V usage is TRBV19 and J usage is TRBJ1-4, with 10 bases identical to TRBD1. Trimming removed 11 bases from V and 5 bases from J; junction bases left unmatched: 5. Per the germline V gene, CDR1 is LNHDA and CDR2 is SQIVND (reference sequence). The CDR3 has 13 amino acids. CDR3 sequence: CAVQDRGNEKLFF. The CDR3 DNA reads as TGTGCCGTCCAGGACAGGGGGAATGAAAAACTGTTTTTT.

This chain joins TRBV9 and TRBJ2-1, with TRBD2 identical over 11 bases. Germline values: CDR1 SGDLS, CDR2 YYNGEE. V was pared by 2 bases and J by 5 bases, with 6 bases of the junction left unmatched. There are 16 residues in the CDR3. DNA of the CDR3: TGTGCCAGCAGCGTCTGGACTAGCGGGCCTGACAATGAGCAGTTCTTC. This codes for CASSVWTSGPDNEQFF. The entire variable domain, with the rest obtained from reference TRBV9 and TRBJ2-1, is as follows: DSGVTQTPKHLITATGQRVTLRCSPRSGDLSVYWYQQSLDQGLQFLIQYYNGEERAKGNILERFSAQQFPDLHSELNLSSLELGDSALYFCASSVWTSGPDNEQFFGPGTRLTVL.

The rearrangement joins TRBV29-1 to TRBJ1-1; D not certain. The V gene lost 7 bases and the J gene lost 0 bases, with 9 bases spanning the gap. Germline V gene data show CDR1 as SQVTM and CDR2 as ANQGSEA. CDR3 length: 12 amino acids. Here the CDR3 reads CSASRMNTEAFF. As DNA, the CDR3 is TGCAGCGCCTCCCGGATGAACACTGAAGCTTTCTTT.

The chain uses TRBV7-9 and TRBJ2-2, with a possible D match to TRBD1 (8 bases). V lost 10 bases, J lost 6 bases, and 21 bases lay in between. The CDR3 totals 15 residues. Per germline, CDR1 SEHNR and CDR2 FQNEAQ (reference sequence). The CDR3 bases are TGTGCCACGTTGACAGGGGAGGGCCGAGCCGGGGAGCTGTTTTTT. Protein product: CATLTGEGRAGELFF.

This clonotype has more than one count but fewer than ten. The V gene is TRBV30, the J gene TRBJ2-7; D remains ambiguous. Germline V gene data show CDR1 as GTSNPN and CDR2 as SVGIG (reference sequence). Trimming left V 0 bases short and J 3 bases short, with 9 bases between. CDR3 length: 13 residues. The CDR3 protein is CAWSVHHNYEQYF. In DNA, the CDR3 is TGTGCCTGGAGTGTACACCATAACTACGAGCAGTACTTC.

This clonotype turned up a few times. The chain is built from TRBV7-9 and TRBJ2-5, with TRBD2 identical over 7 bases. Looked up from germline, CDR1 is SEHNR and CDR2 is FQNEAQ (reference sequence). Trimming cost V 4 bases and J 1 base; bases outside gene matches: 6. The CDR3 length is 15 residues. CDR3 protein: CASSSSGTVQETQYF. CDR3 coding DNA: TGTGCCAGCAGCTCAAGCGGGACTGTCCAAGAGACCCAGTACTTC.

J is TRBJ2-7 and V is TRBV5-1, with TRBD1 matching over 8 bases. The length of the CDR3 is 15 residues. V trimming: 3 bases; J trimming: 3 bases; junction bases outside the gene matches: 8. Germline CDR1 and CDR2: SGHRS and YFSETQ. This CDR3 reads CASSSSPGQGYEQYF. DNA for the CDR3: TGCGCCAGCAGCTCATCCCCCGGACAGGGCTACGAGCAGTACTTC.

The V call is TRBV2, the J call TRBJ2-2; D is unclear. CDR3 size: 13 residues. Trimming removed 3 bases from V and 8 bases from J, with 10 bases in between. Germline CDR1 and CDR2: SNHLY and FYNNEI. The CDR3 DNA follows: TGTGCCAGCAGTGATTCGGAAGGAGGGGAGCTGTTTTTT. Translation: CASSDSEGGELFF.

Only a few counts were recorded for this clonotype. The rearrangement uses TRBV7-9 and TRBJ2-5, with D possibly being TRBD1 (5 bases). In germline, CDR1 is SEHNR, CDR2 FQNEAQ (reference sequence). The V gene lost 4 bases and the J gene lost 1 base, with 16 bases spanning the gap. The CDR3 is 16 amino acids. The CDR3 DNA sequence: TGTGCCAGCAGCTCCCCTGTTAGGGGCGGCCAAGAGACCCAGTACTTC. Residues: CASSSPVRGGQETQYF.

This clonotype has more than one count but fewer than ten. The gene calls are TRBV12-3 or TRBV12-4 and TRBJ2-7; 7 bases are shared with TRBD1. V dropped 5 bases and J dropped 0; count of bases not matched to a gene: 7. This CDR3 contains 15 residues. The CDR3 DNA sequence: TGTGCCAGCAGTCCGTCACAGGGGCCCTCCTACGAGCAGTACTTC. It codes for CASSPSQGPSYEQYF.

The chain carries TRBV7-2 and TRBJ2-3, with D possibly being TRBD1 or TRBD2 (5 bases each). The CDR3 runs 14 residues. In germline, CDR1 is SGHTA, CDR2 FQGNSA. The germline V and J ends were trimmed by 5 bases and 7 bases, with 16 bases remaining between them. CDR3 DNA: TGTGCCAGCAGCCAAAATCGGGACCAAAATACGCAGTATTTT. As protein: CASSQNRDQNTQYF.

The chain carries TRBV27 and TRBJ1-5; tentatively, D is TRBD1 (5 bases). The CDR3 length is 15 residues. The germline CDR1 and CDR2 sequences are MNHEY and SMNVEV (reference sequence). The V gene lost 5 bases and the J gene lost 5 bases, with 16 bases spanning the gap. This CDR3 reads CASSGDRHSDQPQHF. CDR3 coding DNA: TGTGCCAGCAGTGGGGACCGCCACTCGGATCAGCCCCAGCATTTT.

This clonotype occurred a few times. The chain has TRBV10-2 and TRBJ2-3; D remains unclear. V gave up 5 bases and J gave up 2 bases, with 14 bases separating them. The CDR3 runs to 15 residues. Per the germline V gene, CDR1 is WSHSY and CDR2 is SAAADI. CDR3 protein: CASSTGPKTTDTQYF. The CDR3 DNA sequence: TGCGCCAGCAGTACTGGACCCAAAACCACAGATACGCAGTATTTT.

The gene calls are TRBV3-1 and TRBJ1-2, with TRBD1 identical over 8 bases. The CDR3 is made up of 13 amino acids. CDR1 LGHDT and CDR2 YNNKEL come from the germline V gene (reference sequence). After removal of 4 bases from V and 7 bases from J, the junction contained 5 bases not matched to a gene. CDR3 amino acids: CASSLGQGSGYTF. CDR3 DNA sequence: TGTGCCAGCAGCCTCGGACAGGGAAGTGGCTACACCTTC.

The V gene is TRBV14, the J gene TRBJ2-3; 10 nucleotides align to TRBD1. J was trimmed by 4 bases and V by 0 bases; bases with no gene match: 4. Germline CDR1 is SGHDN and CDR2 is FVKESK. This CDR3 is built from 16 residues. The CDR3 bases are TGTGCCAGCAGCCAAGATCCGGGACAGGGGTCAGATACGCAGTATTTT. It codes for CASSQDPGQGSDTQYF.

The V call is TRBV6-5, the J call TRBJ1-2, with 8 bases fitting TRBD1. Germline values: CDR1 MNHEY, CDR2 SVGAGI. V lost 5 bases, J lost 8 bases, and 13 bases stayed unmatched. The CDR3 covers 15 residues. CDR3 amino acids: CASSLNTQGDRGYTF. The CDR3 DNA reads TGTGCCAGCAGTCTCAACACACAGGGGGACCGGGGCTACACCTTC.

This clonotype was observed a few times. V and J are TRBV4-2 and TRBJ2-5; D ambiguous. This CDR3 is built from 12 residues. Per germline, CDR1 LGHNA and CDR2 YNFKEQ. The V end lost 1 base, the J end lost 5 bases, and 5 bases lay between the germline ends. The DNA for the CDR3 is TGTGCCAGCAGCCAAGTCGATGAGACCCAGTACTTC. Translating gives CASSQVDETQYF.

The rearrangement joins TRBV5-1 to TRBJ1-1; no firm D call. Germline values: CDR1 SGHRS, CDR2 YFSETQ. V lost 0 bases and J 4 bases, leaving 10 bases between the germline ends. The length of the CDR3 is 14 residues. The chain's CDR3 is CASSLAQGGTEAFF. The CDR3 DNA follows: TGCGCCAGCAGCTTGGCCCAAGGTGGCACTGAAGCTTTCTTT.

This clonotype occurred a few times. V usage is TRBV4-3 and J usage is TRBJ2-7; the match to TRBD2 covers 7 bases. Losses at the gene ends were 0 bases for V and 0 bases for J; bases not matched to a gene: 2. Germline CDR1 reads LGHNA; CDR2 reads YSLEER. This CDR3 contains 15 residues. CDR3 amino acids: CASSQDLAVSYEQYF. CDR3 coding DNA: TGCGCCAGCAGCCAAGACCTAGCGGTCTCCTACGAGCAGTACTTC.

This clonotype turned up a few times. The chain combines TRBV30 with TRBJ1-1; D unclear. This CDR3 contains 11 residues. The germline V gene encodes CDR1 GTSNPN and CDR2 SVGIG (reference sequence). The germline V and J ends were trimmed by 1 base and 9 bases, with 9 bases remaining between them. The CDR3 loop reads CAWSGAGKAFF. The CDR3 nucleotides read TGTGCCTGGAGTGGGGCGGGGAAAGCTTTCTTT.

The chain employs TRBV30 and TRBJ2-3, with 10 bases identical to TRBD2. The V gene end was trimmed by 2 bases and the J gene end by 1 base; junction bases not matched to a gene: 6. The CDR3 runs to 16 residues. Germline CDR1 is GTSNPN and CDR2 is SVGIG (reference sequence). The CDR3 sequence: CAWSFVLAGRTDTQYF. CDR3 DNA: TGTGCCTGGAGTTTCGTACTAGCGGGGCGCACAGATACGCAGTATTTT.

This chain links TRBV20-1 with TRBJ1-1, with 9 bases fitting TRBD1. Trimming cost V 4 bases and J 8 bases; bases outside gene matches: 8. The CDR3 runs 13 residues. In germline, CDR1 is DFQATT, CDR2 SNEGSKA (reference sequence). In DNA form, the CDR3 reads TGCAGTGCTATGGACAGGGGAATCTCGGAAGCTTTCTTT. Translated, it gives CSAMDRGISEAFF.

The chain links TRBV18 to TRBJ2-7; D unclear. Germline loops: CDR1 KGHSH, CDR2 LQKENI. Trimming shortened V by 2 bases and J by 5 bases, and 7 bases separated the two germline ends. The CDR3 is made up of 12 amino acids. The CDR3 here is CASSPVTDEQYF. The CDR3, as DNA: TGTGCCAGCTCACCAGTGACGGACGAGCAGTACTTC.

The CDR3, as DNA: TGTGCCAGCAGTCAGTCGAACACTGAAGCTTTCTTT. Its translation is CASSQSNTEAFF. This chain connects TRBV12-3 or TRBV12-4 to TRBJ1-1, with D hard to call. The germline V and J ends were trimmed by 5 bases and 1 base, with 5 bases remaining between them. CDR3 length equals 12 residues.

This clonotype came up a few times. This chain uses TRBV9 with TRBJ2-1; 13 bases match TRBD2. With 4 bases clipped from V and 5 bases from J, the junction kept 6 bases outside the gene matches. This CDR3 is 16 amino acids long. Germline lookup yields CDR1 SGDLS and CDR2 YYNGEE. This CDR3 reads CASSSGLAGVNNEQFF. In DNA form, the CDR3 reads TGTGCCAGCAGCTCCGGACTAGCGGGAGTCAACAATGAGCAGTTCTTC.